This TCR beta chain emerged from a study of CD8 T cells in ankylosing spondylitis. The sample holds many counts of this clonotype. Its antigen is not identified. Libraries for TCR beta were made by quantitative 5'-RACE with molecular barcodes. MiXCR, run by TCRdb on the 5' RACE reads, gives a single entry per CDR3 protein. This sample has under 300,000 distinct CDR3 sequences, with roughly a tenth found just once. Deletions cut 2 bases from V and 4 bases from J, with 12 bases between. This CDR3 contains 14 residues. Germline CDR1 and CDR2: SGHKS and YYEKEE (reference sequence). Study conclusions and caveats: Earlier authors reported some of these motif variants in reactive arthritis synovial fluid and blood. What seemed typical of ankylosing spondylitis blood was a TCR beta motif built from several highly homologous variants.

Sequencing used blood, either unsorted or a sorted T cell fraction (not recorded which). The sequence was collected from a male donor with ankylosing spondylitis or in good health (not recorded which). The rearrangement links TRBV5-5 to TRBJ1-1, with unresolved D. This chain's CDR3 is CASSFAADSTEAFF. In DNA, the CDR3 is TGTGCCAGCAGCTTTGCGGCGGATAGCACTGAAGCTTTCTTT.